This section outlines one TCR beta chain sequence together with its context. This record belongs to a study of blood T cell repertoires in COVID-19. The wider study: The United States, Italy and Spain supplied acute and convalescent COVID-19 samples. PBMCs, B-cell-depleted T cells, or T cells provided the cDNA or gDNA that made up the material.

Trimming removed 4 bases from V and 6 bases from J; junction bases left unmatched: 11. Germline V gene lookup returns CDR1 SGHRS and CDR2 YFSETQ. CDR3 length: 15 amino acids. The authors' processing: Nucleated cell counts were estimated from reference gene primer amplification. Method: immunoSEQ multiplex PCR; TCRdb's copy keeps in-frame clones and lacks some. V, J and clone size derive from that table, while D and trimming were established from the DNA sequence. The repertoire holds some 220,000 clones, more than 65% seen once, with 2.3% in the top ten. Material for sequencing was peripheral blood. V usage is TRBV5-1 and J usage is TRBJ2-7; TRBD1 agrees at 9 bases. This receptor was taken from a woman in her sixties or seventies with acute or convalescent COVID-19. The CDR3 reads CASSLLPGQGSEQYF. As DNA, the CDR3 is TGCGCCAGCAGCCTCCTACCGGGACAGGGATCCGAGCAGTACTTC.